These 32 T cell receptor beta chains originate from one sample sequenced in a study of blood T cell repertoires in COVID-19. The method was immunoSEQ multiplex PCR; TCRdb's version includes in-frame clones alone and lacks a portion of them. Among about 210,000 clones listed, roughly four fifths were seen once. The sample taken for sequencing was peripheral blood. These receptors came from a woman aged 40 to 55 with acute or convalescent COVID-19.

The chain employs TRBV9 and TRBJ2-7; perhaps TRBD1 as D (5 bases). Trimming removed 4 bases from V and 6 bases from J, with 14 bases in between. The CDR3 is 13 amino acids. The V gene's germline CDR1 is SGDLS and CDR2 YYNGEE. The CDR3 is CASSTTAGSEQYF. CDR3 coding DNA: TGTGCCAGCAGCACGACAGCAGGGTCCGAGCAGTACTTC.

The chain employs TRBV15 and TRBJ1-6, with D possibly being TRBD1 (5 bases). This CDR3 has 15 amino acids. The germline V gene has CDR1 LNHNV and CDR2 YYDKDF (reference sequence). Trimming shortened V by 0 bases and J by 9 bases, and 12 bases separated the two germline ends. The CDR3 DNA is TGTGCCACCAGCAGAGACACACAGGTGGGTTCACCCCTCCACTTT. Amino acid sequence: CATSRDTQVGSPLHF.

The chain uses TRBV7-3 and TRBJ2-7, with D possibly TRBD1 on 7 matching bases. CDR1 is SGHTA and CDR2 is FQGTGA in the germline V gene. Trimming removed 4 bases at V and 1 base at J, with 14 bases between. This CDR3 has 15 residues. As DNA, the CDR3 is TGTGCCAGCAGCTCTCAGGGGGGCACGTCCTACGAGCAGTACTTC. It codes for CASSSQGGTSYEQYF.

The CDR3 DNA reads TGCGCCAGCAGCTTTCAGGGGGAGGTCACTGAAGCTTTCTTT. This translates into CASSFQGEVTEAFF. The chain links TRBV5-1 to TRBJ1-1; 7 bases fit TRBD1. The CDR3 consists of 14 residues. V lost 2 bases and J lost 4; bases outside the gene matches: 5. Germline CDR1 SGHRS, CDR2 YFSETQ.

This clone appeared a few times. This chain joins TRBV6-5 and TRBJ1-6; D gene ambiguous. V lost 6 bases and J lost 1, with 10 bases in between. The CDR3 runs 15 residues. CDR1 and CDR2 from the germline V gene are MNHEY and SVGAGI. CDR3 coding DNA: TGTGCCAGCAGCCCAAGGGAGTCCTATAATTCACCCCTCCACTTT. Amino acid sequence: CASSPRESYNSPLHF.

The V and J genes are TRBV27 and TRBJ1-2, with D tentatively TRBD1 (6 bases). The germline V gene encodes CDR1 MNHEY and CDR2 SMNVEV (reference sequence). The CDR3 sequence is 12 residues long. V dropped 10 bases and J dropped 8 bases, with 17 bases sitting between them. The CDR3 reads CATFGGGWGYTF. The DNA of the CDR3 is TGTGCCACCTTCGGGGGGGGCTGGGGCTACACCTTC.

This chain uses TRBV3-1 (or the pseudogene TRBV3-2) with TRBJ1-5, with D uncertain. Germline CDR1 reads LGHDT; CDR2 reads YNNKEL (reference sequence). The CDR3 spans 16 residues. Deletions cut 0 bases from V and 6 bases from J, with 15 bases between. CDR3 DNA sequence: TGTGCCAGCAGCCAAGATTTCGGGAATTCCCCTCAGCCCCAGCATTTT. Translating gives CASSQDFGNSPQPQHF.

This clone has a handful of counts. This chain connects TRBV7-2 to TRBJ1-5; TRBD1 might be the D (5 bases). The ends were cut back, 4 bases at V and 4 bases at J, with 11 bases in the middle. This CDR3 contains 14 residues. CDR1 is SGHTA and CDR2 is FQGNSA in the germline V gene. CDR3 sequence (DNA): TGTGCCAGCAGCTCCGACAGTGCTAATCAGCCCCAGCATTTT. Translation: CASSSDSANQPQHF.

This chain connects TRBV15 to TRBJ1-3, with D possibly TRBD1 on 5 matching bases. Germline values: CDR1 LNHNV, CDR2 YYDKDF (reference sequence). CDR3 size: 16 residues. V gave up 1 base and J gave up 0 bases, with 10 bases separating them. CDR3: CATSRVRGGSGNTIYF. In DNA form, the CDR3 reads TGTGCCACCAGCAGAGTTCGCGGGGGCTCTGGAAACACCATATATTTT.

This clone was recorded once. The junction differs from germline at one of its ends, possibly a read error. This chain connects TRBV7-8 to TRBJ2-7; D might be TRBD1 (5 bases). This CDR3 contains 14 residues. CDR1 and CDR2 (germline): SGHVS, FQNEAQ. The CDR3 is CASSLLQGSSEQYF. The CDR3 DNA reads TGTGCCAGCAGCTTATTGCAGGGCTCCTCCGAGCAGTACTTC.

The CDR3 DNA is TGCGCCAGCAGCGGAAAGGGAGCTCCCGGCGGGGAGCTGTTTTTT. Translating it yields CASSGKGAPGGELFF. J is TRBJ2-2 and V is TRBV5-1, with D maybe TRBD2 (5 bases). CDR1 and CDR2 (germline): SGHRS, YFSETQ. The CDR3 sequence is 15 residues long. Between the trimmed V and J ends, which lost 4 bases and 7 bases, there was a span of 17 bases.

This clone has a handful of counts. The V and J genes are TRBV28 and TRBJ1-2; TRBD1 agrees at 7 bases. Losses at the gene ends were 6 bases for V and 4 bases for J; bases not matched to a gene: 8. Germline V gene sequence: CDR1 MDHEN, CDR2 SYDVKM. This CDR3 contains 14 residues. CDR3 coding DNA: TGTGCCAGCAGCTTAGACAGGGCAGGCTATGGCTACACCTTC. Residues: CASSLDRAGYGYTF.

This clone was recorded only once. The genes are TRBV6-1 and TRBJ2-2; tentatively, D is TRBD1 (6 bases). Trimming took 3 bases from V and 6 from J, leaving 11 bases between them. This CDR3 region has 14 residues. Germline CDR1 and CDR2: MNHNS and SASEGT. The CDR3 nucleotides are TGTGCCAGCAGTGAGCTTTGGGGGCCCGGGGAGCTGTTTTTT. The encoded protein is CASSELWGPGELFF.

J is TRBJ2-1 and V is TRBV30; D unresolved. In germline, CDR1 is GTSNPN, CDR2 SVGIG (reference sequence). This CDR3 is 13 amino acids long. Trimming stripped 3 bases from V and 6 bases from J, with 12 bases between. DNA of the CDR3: TGTGCCTGGAGCGAACAGAGTTTCAATGAGCAGTTCTTC. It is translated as CAWSEQSFNEQFF. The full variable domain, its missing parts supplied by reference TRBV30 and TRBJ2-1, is SQTIHQWPATLVQPVGSPLSLECTVEGTSNPNLYWYRQAAGRGLQLLFYSVGIGQISSEVPQNLSASRPQDRQFILSSKKLLLSDSGFYLCAWSEQSFNEQFFGPGTRLTVL.

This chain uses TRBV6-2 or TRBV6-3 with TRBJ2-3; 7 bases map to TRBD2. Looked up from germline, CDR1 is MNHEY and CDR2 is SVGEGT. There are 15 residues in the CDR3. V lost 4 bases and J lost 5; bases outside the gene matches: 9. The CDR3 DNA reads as TGTGCCAGCAGTTCGGGGACTAACTGGGGAGATACGCAGTATTTT. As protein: CASSSGTNWGDTQYF.

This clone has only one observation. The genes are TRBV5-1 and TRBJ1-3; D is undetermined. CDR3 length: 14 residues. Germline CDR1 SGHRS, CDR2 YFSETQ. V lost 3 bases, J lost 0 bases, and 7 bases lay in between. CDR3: CASSSQASGNTIYF. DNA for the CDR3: TGCGCCAGCAGCTCTCAGGCCTCTGGAAACACCATATATTTT.

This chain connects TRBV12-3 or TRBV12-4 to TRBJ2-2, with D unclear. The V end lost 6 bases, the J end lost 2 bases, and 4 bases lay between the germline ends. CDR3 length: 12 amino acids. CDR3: CASSPNTGELFF. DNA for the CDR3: TGTGCCAGCAGCCCTAACACCGGGGAGCTGTTTTTT.

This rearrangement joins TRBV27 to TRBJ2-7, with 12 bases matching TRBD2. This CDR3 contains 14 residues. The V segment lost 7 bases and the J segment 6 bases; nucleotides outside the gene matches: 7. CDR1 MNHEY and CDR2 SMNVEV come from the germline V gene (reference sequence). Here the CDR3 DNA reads TGTGCCAGCAAACTAGCGGGAGGCCGGAGCGAGCAGTACTTC. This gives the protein CASKLAGGRSEQYF.

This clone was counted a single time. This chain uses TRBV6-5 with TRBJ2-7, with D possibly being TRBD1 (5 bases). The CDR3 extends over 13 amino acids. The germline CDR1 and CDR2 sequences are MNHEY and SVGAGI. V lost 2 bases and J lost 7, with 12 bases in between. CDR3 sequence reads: CASSYSLDREQYF. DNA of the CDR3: TGTGCCAGCAGTTACAGTCTCGACAGAGAGCAGTACTTC.

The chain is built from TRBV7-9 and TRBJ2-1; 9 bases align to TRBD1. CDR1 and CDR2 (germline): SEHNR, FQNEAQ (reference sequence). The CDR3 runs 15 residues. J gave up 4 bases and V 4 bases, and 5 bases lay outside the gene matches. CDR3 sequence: CASSSTGTGYNEQFF. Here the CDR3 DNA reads TGTGCCAGCAGCTCAACCGGGACAGGGTACAATGAGCAGTTCTTC.

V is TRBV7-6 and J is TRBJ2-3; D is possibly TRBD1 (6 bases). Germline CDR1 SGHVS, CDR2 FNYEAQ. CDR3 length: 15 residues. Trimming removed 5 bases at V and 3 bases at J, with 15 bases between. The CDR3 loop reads CASSRGGGGTDTQYF. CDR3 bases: TGTGCCAGCAGCCGAGGGGGTGGGGGTACAGATACGCAGTATTTT. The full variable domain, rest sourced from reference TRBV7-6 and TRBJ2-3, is GAGVSQSPRYKVTKRGQDVALRCDPISGHVSLYWYRQALGQGPEFLTYFNYEAQQDKSGLPNDRFSAERPEGSISTLTIQRTEQRDSAMYRCASSRGGGGTDTQYFGPGTRLTVL.

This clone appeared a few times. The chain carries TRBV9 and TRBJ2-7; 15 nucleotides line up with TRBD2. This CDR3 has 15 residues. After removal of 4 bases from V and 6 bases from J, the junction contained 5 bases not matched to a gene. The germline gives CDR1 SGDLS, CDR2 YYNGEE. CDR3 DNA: TGTGCCAGCAGCCCCGGGACTAGCGGGAGGATCGAGCAGTACTTC. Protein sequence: CASSPGTSGRIEQYF.

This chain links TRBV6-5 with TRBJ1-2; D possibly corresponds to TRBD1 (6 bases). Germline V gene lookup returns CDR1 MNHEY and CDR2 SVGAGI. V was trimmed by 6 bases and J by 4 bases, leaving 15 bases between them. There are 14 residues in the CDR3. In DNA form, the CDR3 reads TGTGCCAGCAGCAAGTCGGACAGAGCCTATGGCTACACCTTC. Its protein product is CASSKSDRAYGYTF.

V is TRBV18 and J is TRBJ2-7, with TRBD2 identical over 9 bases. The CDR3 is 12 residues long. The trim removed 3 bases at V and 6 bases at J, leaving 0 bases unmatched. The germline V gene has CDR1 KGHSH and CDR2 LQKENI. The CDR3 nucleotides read TGTGCCAGCTCACCGGGACTAGCCGAGCAGTACTTC. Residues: CASSPGLAEQYF.

CDR3 coding DNA: TGCAGTGCTAGTACTAGCGGGAGCCTAATCGACGATGAGCAGTTCTTC. This encodes CSASTSGSLIDDEQFF. This chain joins TRBV20-1 and TRBJ2-1; 11 nucleotides agree with TRBD2. CDR1 is DFQATT, CDR2 SNEGSKA, per germline (reference sequence). The CDR3 contains 16 residues. The ends lost 3 bases at V and 8 bases at J; junction bases unmatched: 12.

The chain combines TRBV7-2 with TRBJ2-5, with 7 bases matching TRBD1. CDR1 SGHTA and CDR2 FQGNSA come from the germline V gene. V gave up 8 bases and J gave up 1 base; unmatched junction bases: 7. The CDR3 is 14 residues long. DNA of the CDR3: TGTGCCAGCTCGCAGGGACAGATCCAAGAGACCCAGTACTTC. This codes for CASSQGQIQETQYF. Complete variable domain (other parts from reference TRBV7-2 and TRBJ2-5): GAGVSQSPSNKVTEKGKDVELRCDPISGHTALYWYRQSLGQGLEFLIYFQGNSAPDKSGLPSDRFSAERTGGSVSTLTIQRTQQEDSAVYLCASSQGQIQETQYFGPGTRLLVL.

Here the CDR3 DNA reads TGTGCCAGCAGCTTATCTACTAGCGGGAGGCTTCGGTCCTACAATGAGCAGTTCTTC. Translated: CASSLSTSGRLRSYNEQFF. The gene calls are TRBV5-5 and TRBJ2-1, with 12 bases that match TRBD2. The CDR3 sequence is 19 residues long. Germline V gene data show CDR1 as SGHKS and CDR2 as YYEKEE (reference sequence). V shed 2 bases, J shed 1 base, and the junction held 10 bases outside the gene matches.

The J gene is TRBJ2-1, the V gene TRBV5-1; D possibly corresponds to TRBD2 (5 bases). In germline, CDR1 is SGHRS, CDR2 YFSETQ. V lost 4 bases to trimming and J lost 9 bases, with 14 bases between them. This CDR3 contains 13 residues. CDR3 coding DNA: TGCGCCAGCAGCCGCTCCCTAGCAATTGAGCAGTTCTTC. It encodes CASSRSLAIEQFF.

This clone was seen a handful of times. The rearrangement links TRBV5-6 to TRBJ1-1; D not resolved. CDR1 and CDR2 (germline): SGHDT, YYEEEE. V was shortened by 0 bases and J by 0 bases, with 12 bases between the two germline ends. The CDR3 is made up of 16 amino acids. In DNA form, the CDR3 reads TGTGCCAGCAGCTTGGTTCAGTCCAACATGAACACTGAAGCTTTCTTT. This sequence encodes CASSLVQSNMNTEAFF.

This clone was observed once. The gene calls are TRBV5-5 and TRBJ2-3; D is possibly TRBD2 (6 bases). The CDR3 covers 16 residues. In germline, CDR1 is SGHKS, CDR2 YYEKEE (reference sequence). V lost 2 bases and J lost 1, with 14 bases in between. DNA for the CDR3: TGTGCCAGCAGCTTCAGGGTAGCGGTGGGCACAGATACGCAGTATTTT. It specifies CASSFRVAVGTDTQYF.

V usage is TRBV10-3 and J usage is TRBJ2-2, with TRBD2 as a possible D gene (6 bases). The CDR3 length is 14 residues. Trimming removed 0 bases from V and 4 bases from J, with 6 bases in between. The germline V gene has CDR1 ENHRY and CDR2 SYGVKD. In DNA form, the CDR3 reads TGTGCCATCAGTGAGTCCGGGGGCACCGGGGAGCTGTTTTTT. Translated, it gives CAISESGGTGELFF.

CDR3 loop: CASQREGGSYNEQFF. The CDR3 DNA is TGCGCCAGCCAACGAGAGGGAGGCTCCTACAATGAGCAGTTCTTC. The genes are TRBV5-1 and TRBJ2-1, with D tentatively TRBD2 (6 bases). V was trimmed by 7 bases and J by 0 bases, leaving 14 bases between them. CDR1 and CDR2 (germline): SGHRS, YFSETQ. CDR3 size: 15 residues.